Each of the 8 T cell receptor beta chains below was sequenced from the same sample in a study of PD-1 blockade in classical Hodgkin lymphoma. Here immunoSEQ multiplex PCR was the method, and the copy in TCRdb shows in-frame clones only, minus some. Among about 14,000 clones listed, just over 85% were seen once. Every one of the patients relapsed after autologous stem cell transplantation (brentuximab vedotin exposure was variable). This specimen consisted of peripheral blood mononuclear cells (PBMCs), obtained at baseline. The receptors stem from a human donor with classical Hodgkin lymphoma.

The chain recombines TRBV27 with TRBJ2-1, with 13 bases matching TRBD2. Germline values: CDR1 MNHEY, CDR2 SMNVEV (reference sequence). The CDR3 runs 17 residues. V shed 2 bases and J 5 bases; nucleotides not matched to a gene: 6. The CDR3 DNA reads as TGTGCCAGCAGTTTAACCGGGACTAGCGGGGACGACAATGAGCAGTTCTTC. Protein: CASSLTGTSGDDNEQFF.

Comments on this clone: The germline gene is not matched at one end of the junction; a read error may be the cause. The chain links TRBV7-6 to TRBJ2-1; the D is unclear. The CDR3 has 11 residues. Germline V gives CDR1 SGHVS, CDR2 FNYEAQ. The CDR3 region is CASSSHNEQFF. For the CDR3, the DNA is TGTGCCAGCAGCTCCCACAATGAGCAGTTCTTC.

This chain uses TRBV4-2 with TRBJ2-7, with D perhaps TRBD1 (6 bases). The CDR3 length is 15 residues. V shed 5 bases and J shed 2 bases, with 16 bases lying between them. Germline CDR1 is LGHNA and CDR2 is YNFKEQ. CDR3: CASSTTGTRAYEQYF. In nucleotides, the CDR3 is TGTGCCAGCAGCACTACCGGGACAAGGGCCTACGAGCAGTACTTC.

The chain joins TRBV18 to TRBJ1-1, with D perhaps TRBD1 (6 bases). From germline, CDR1 is KGHSH and CDR2 LQKENI. Trimming took off 5 bases at V and 1 base at J, with 11 bases between the two ends. This CDR3 has 14 residues. CDR3: CASSNRDANTEAFF. CDR3 in DNA: TGTGCCAGCTCAAACAGGGACGCGAACACTGAAGCTTTCTTT.

This chain connects TRBV2 to TRBJ2-1; 10 bases match TRBD1. After removal of 6 bases from V and 8 bases from J, the junction contained 7 bases not matched to a gene. Germline CDR1 is SNHLY and CDR2 is FYNNEI. This CDR3 has 14 residues. The CDR3 nucleotides read TGTGCCAGCAGGGAGGACAGGGGGGTGCATGAGCAGTTCTTC. The encoded protein is CASREDRGVHEQFF.

This clone is a singleton in its sample. The rearrangement joins TRBV7-3 to TRBJ2-3, with 11 bases aligning to TRBD1. The CDR3 is made up of 16 amino acids. The trim removed 1 base at V and 2 bases at J, leaving 2 bases unmatched. From germline, CDR1 is SGHTA and CDR2 FQGTGA. The CDR3 nucleotides are TGTGCCAGCAGCTTAAACGGACAGGGGGCCACAGATACGCAGTATTTT. As protein: CASSLNGQGATDTQYF.

The chain combines TRBV19 with TRBJ2-5, with D possibly TRBD2 on 6 matching bases. The CDR3 has 16 amino acids. CDR1 LNHDA and CDR2 SQIVND come from the germline V gene (reference sequence). Trimming cost V 1 base and J 5 bases, with 17 bases left between them. CDR3 amino acids: CASSIGSVNGGETQYF. Here the CDR3 DNA reads TGTGCCAGTAGTATAGGTAGTGTTAATGGAGGGGAGACCCAGTACTTC.

V is TRBV11-2 and J is TRBJ2-1; D call uncertain. The CDR3 contains 15 residues. CDR1 and CDR2 (germline): SGHAT, FQNNGV. V lost 5 bases and J lost 2, with 13 bases in between. CDR3 coding DNA: TGTGCCAGCAGCCCGGACCGATACACCTACAATGAGCAGTTCTTC. Translated: CASSPDRYTYNEQFF.